The sequence of this TCR beta chain was determined in a study of blood T cell repertoires in COVID-19. In the original analysis: By means of reference gene primer amplification, nucleated cell counts were estimated. Libraries were prepared by immunoSEQ multiplex PCR; TCRdb keeps only in-frame clonotypes and omits some of them. V, J and clone size reflect that table, while D and trimming were determined from the DNA. This table has roughly 250,000 clones, about 83% appearing once. The CDR3 contains 11 residues. The germline V gene encodes CDR1 SQVTM and CDR2 ANQGSEA. Trimming pared 8 bases from V and 3 bases from J, leaving 10 bases between.

The specimen sequenced was peripheral blood. V and J are TRBV29-1 and TRBJ1-2; no clear D. This receptor was taken from a woman aged 45 to 65 with acute or convalescent COVID-19. The CDR3, as DNA: TGCAGCTCGGAGAGAGACTATGGCTACACCTTC. This translates into CSSERDYGYTF.